These 7 T cell receptor beta chains came from one sample sequenced in a study of CD8 T cells in ankylosing spondylitis (dated by TCRdb to about 2017). The library was made by 5' RACE. TCRdb records Illumina HiSeq 2500 as the sequencer. In-frame beta chains were kept once TCRdb had trimmed the public reads at Q25 with fastp and called clones with MiXCR. Duplicate CDR3 protein sequences are folded into a single record with the most common DNA and genes. The sample table holds roughly 240,000 distinct CDR3 sequences, of which under 35% were seen once. The top ten clones comprise about 4.2% of the sample. The specimen was blood, either unsorted or a sorted T cell fraction (not recorded which). Every receptor here comes from a male donor with ankylosing spondylitis or in good health (not recorded which).

This clonotype was recorded a few times. The J gene is TRBJ2-1, the V gene TRBV20-1; TRBD1 might be the D (6 bases). CDR1 and CDR2 (germline): DFQATT, SNEGSKA (reference sequence). The CDR3 sequence is 12 residues long. Between the trimmed V and J ends, which lost 5 bases and 8 bases, there was a span of 13 bases. The chain's CDR3 is CSARRPGDEQFF. CDR3 DNA: TGCAGTGCTCGAAGACCAGGGGATGAGCAGTTCTTC.

The sample holds many counts of this clonotype. This sequence joins TRBV20-1 and TRBJ1-5; the match to TRBD1 covers 8 bases. The germline CDR1 and CDR2 sequences are DFQATT and SNEGSKA (reference sequence). Trimming removed 5 bases from V and 1 base from J; junction bases left unmatched: 10. The CDR3 is 16 amino acids. Here the CDR3 reads CSADIRGQASNQPQHF. CDR3 coding DNA: TGCAGTGCTGATATTCGGGGACAGGCGAGCAATCAGCCCCAGCATTTT.

A few counts support this clonotype. The chain employs TRBV5-1 and TRBJ2-3; D is ambiguous. The germline CDR1 and CDR2 sequences are SGHRS and YFSETQ. The germline V and J ends were trimmed by 0 bases and 4 bases, with 6 bases remaining between them. This CDR3 region has 13 residues. The CDR3 region is CASSLVPADTQYF. CDR3 bases: TGCGCCAGCAGCTTGGTCCCCGCAGATACGCAGTATTTT.

The chain employs TRBV12-3 or TRBV12-4 and TRBJ1-1; maybe TRBD1 (5 bases). Trimming cost V 5 bases and J 5 bases, with 24 bases left between them. The CDR3 loop spans 17 amino acids. CDR3 nucleotides: TGTGCCAGCAGTCCCACGGTCCCAGGGTTCCGTCGGACTGAAGCTTTCTTT. It codes for CASSPTVPGFRRTEAFF.

This clonotype was detected a few times. The genes are TRBV28 and TRBJ1-2; no reliable D call. This CDR3 is built from 10 residues. Germline V CDR1 and CDR2: MDHEN, SYDVKM. The ends were cut back, 8 bases at V and 6 bases at J, with 7 bases in the middle. The CDR3 DNA follows: TGTGCCAGCGGGAGGAATGGCTACACCTTC. It codes for CASGRNGYTF.

The chain uses TRBV9 and TRBJ2-7; the D gene is possibly TRBD2 (6 bases). V was pared by 0 bases and J by 7 bases, with 20 bases between. Germline CDR1 is SGDLS and CDR2 is YYNGEE. The CDR3 is 16 residues long. CDR3 sequence: CASSVDYGGGSGEQYF. CDR3 DNA: TGTGCCAGCAGCGTAGATTACGGGGGAGGCAGTGGAGAGCAGTACTTC.

This clonotype appeared a few times. The chain joins TRBV29-1 to TRBJ2-4, with D perhaps matching TRBD2 (7 bases). The CDR3 spans 14 residues. Germline V lookup: CDR1 SQVTM, CDR2 ANQGSEA. Trimming took 1 base from V and 3 from J, leaving 10 bases between them. DNA for the CDR3: TGCAGCGTTGAAGCAGGGGAGGGCAAAAACATTCAGTACTTC. It yields the protein CSVEAGEGKNIQYF.